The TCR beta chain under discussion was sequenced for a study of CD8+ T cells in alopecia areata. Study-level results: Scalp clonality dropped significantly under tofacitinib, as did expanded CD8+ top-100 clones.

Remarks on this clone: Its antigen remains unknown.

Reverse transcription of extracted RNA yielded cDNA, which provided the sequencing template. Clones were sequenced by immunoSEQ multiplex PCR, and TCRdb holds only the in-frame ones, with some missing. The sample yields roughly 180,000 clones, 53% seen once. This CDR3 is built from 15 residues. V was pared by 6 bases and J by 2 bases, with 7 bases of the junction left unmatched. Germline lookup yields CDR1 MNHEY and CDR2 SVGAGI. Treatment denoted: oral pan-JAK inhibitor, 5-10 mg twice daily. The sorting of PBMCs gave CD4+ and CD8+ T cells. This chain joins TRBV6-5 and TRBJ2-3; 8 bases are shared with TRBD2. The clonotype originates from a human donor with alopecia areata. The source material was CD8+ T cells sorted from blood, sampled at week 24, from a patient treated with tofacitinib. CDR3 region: CASSHGGGSTDTQYF. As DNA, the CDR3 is TGTGCCAGCAGCCACGGCGGGGGGTCCACAGATACGCAGTATTTT.